The 16 T cell receptor beta chains below all came from one sample that was sequenced in a study of T cells in Graves' hyperthyroidism and ophthalmopathy. Amplification of TCR beta CDR3 regions was performed using RNA transcripts as template. HTBI primers were the set used in a first-round RT-PCR of the TCR CDR3. MiXCR, run by TCRdb on the multiplex PCR reads, gives a single entry per CDR3 protein. The profile shows more than 300,000 distinct CDR3 sequences, about a sixth of them singletons. Material for sequencing was blood. The receptors originated from a woman in her 30s with Graves' hyperthyroidism that later progressed to Graves' ophthalmopathy.

This clonotype was recorded many times. The chain carries TRBV6-1 and TRBJ1-2, with D unresolved. Per the germline V gene, CDR1 is MNHNS and CDR2 is SASEGT. The CDR3 loop spans 16 amino acids. The V end lost 5 bases, the J end lost 4 bases, and 20 bases lay between the germline ends. This chain's CDR3 is CASSPTGPGGIYGYTF. DNA for the CDR3: TGTGCCAGCAGTCCAACGGGCCCAGGTGGAATCTATGGCTACACCTTC.

The table lists this clonotype with many counts. CDR3 amino acids: CASSYIQGARGYTF. The CDR3 DNA follows: TGTGCCAGCAGTTACATACAGGGGGCTCGTGGCTACACCTTC. This chain links TRBV6-6 with TRBJ1-2; TRBD1 aligns across 9 bases. Trimming took 2 bases from V and 7 from J; bases not matched to a gene: 5. The CDR3 extends over 14 amino acids. Germline V gene lookup returns CDR1 MNHNY and CDR2 SVGAGI (reference sequence).

This clonotype was seen ten or more times. The V call is TRBV19, the J call TRBJ2-1, with D unresolved. The CDR3 extends over 10 amino acids. Trimming left V 9 bases short and J 8 bases short, with 8 bases between. The V gene's germline CDR1 is LNHDA and CDR2 SQIVND (reference sequence). Here the CDR3 reads CASGWYEQFF. The CDR3 DNA is TGTGCCAGCGGGTGGTATGAGCAGTTCTTC.

This clonotype was detected only a few times. The genes are TRBV20-1 and TRBJ2-7; D remains ambiguous. The CDR3 has 12 amino acids. Germline lookup yields CDR1 DFQATT and CDR2 SNEGSKA (reference sequence). Trimming stripped 3 bases from V and 5 bases from J, with 11 bases between. CDR3: CSARGVGDEQYF. The CDR3 DNA follows: TGCAGTGCTAGGGGTGTTGGGGACGAGCAGTACTTC.

This clonotype was counted only a few times. The J gene is TRBJ2-7, the V gene TRBV4-1; perhaps TRBD1 as D (9 bases). The CDR3 runs to 18 residues. Germline values: CDR1 MGHRA, CDR2 YSYEKL. V lost 4 bases and J lost 2, with 24 bases in between. In DNA, the CDR3 is TGCGCCAGCAGCCCGGGACAGGGAAGCCTAGCGGGCACCTACGAGCAGTACTTC. It encodes CASSPGQGSLAGTYEQYF.

This clonotype was seen repeatedly, ten times or more. This chain joins TRBV20-1 and TRBJ2-7; TRBD2 is a possible D gene (6 bases). The length of the CDR3 is 14 residues. Germline CDR1 and CDR2: DFQATT and SNEGSKA (reference sequence). Trimming shortened V by 0 bases and J by 6 bases, and 15 bases separated the two germline ends. This CDR3 reads CSARDGGEAGEQYF. The CDR3 DNA sequence: TGCAGTGCTAGAGATGGCGGAGAAGCGGGCGAGCAGTACTTC.

This clonotype showed up many times. This chain connects TRBV20-1 to TRBJ2-7; no reliable D call. The CDR3 has 12 residues. V was cut by 1 base and J by 1 base, with 5 bases left in between. CDR1 DFQATT and CDR2 SNEGSKA come from the germline V gene (reference sequence). CDR3 DNA: TGCAGTGCTAGAGTTGTATCCTACGAGCAGTACTTC. Its translation is CSARVVSYEQYF.

V usage is TRBV20-1 and J usage is TRBJ1-6; the match to TRBD1 covers 7 bases. V was pared by 0 bases and J by 9 bases, with 5 bases of the junction left unmatched. The CDR3 is 14 amino acids. Per the germline V gene, CDR1 is DFQATT and CDR2 is SNEGSKA (reference sequence). The CDR3 DNA is TGCAGTGCTAGAGAACAGGGGACGGGTTCACCCCTCCACTTT. It encodes CSAREQGTGSPLHF.

This clonotype was seen repeatedly, ten times or more. The V and J genes are TRBV20-1 and TRBJ2-7; TRBD2 might be the D (6 bases). The V end was cut by 8 bases, the J end by 6 bases, with 20 bases between. Germline loops: CDR1 DFQATT, CDR2 SNEGSKA (reference sequence). The CDR3 totals 13 residues. This chain's CDR3 is CSTSGAGRREQYF. The DNA for the CDR3 is TGCAGTACCTCCGGGGCAGGGAGGCGCGAGCAGTACTTC.

There are a few counts of this clonotype. The rearrangement joins TRBV3-1 to TRBJ2-5, with 16 bases fitting TRBD2. Germline CDR1 LGHDT, CDR2 YNNKEL (reference sequence). The CDR3 is 17 amino acids. With 4 bases clipped from V and 4 bases from J, the junction kept 6 bases outside the gene matches. CDR3 amino acids: CASSPGLAGGPRETQYF. The CDR3 DNA reads TGTGCCAGCAGCCCGGGACTAGCGGGAGGGCCTAGAGAGACCCAGTACTTC.

For this clonotype: A much bigger clone sits one base away, suggesting this may be a read error. V usage is TRBV5-1 and J usage is TRBJ1-5, with D possibly TRBD1 on 6 matching bases. The CDR3 loop spans 14 amino acids. Germline values: CDR1 SGHRS, CDR2 YFSETQ. In nucleotides, the CDR3 is TGCGCCAGCAGCTTGGTGGGGGCAGGTCAGCCCCGGCATTTT. As protein: CASSLVGAGQPRHF.

Note on this clonotype: At one end the junction does not follow the germline gene, possibly because of a read error. This chain connects TRBV12-3 or TRBV12-4 to TRBJ1-2, with TRBD1 matching 9 bases. The CDR3 runs to 14 residues. CDR3: CTSSLRTGAGGYTF. CDR3 DNA sequence: TGTACCAGCAGCCTACGGACAGGGGCTGGTGGCTACACCTTC.

This clonotype appeared a few times. The chain uses TRBV6-4 and TRBJ2-2; 7 bases match TRBD2. The CDR3 runs to 18 residues. Germline CDR1 MRHNA, CDR2 SNTAGT. J gave up 3 bases and V 5 bases, and 15 bases lay outside the gene matches. The CDR3 DNA is TGTGCCAGCAGTCCGCTGAGTTCGACTGCGGGGGACACCGGGGAGCTGTTTTTT. Translated, it gives CASSPLSSTAGDTGELFF.

In this sample, this clonotype turned up a few times. J is TRBJ2-1 and V is TRBV24-1; 7 positions agree with TRBD2. The CDR3 has 15 amino acids. Germline CDR1 and CDR2: KGHDR and SFDVKD. With V trimmed by 3 bases and J by 5 bases, 6 bases remained unmatched. The CDR3 region is CATSDVAGEHNEQFF. The CDR3 DNA reads as TGTGCCACCAGTGATGTTGCGGGAGAGCACAATGAGCAGTTCTTC.

Concerning this clonotype itself: This may come from a read error, since a much larger clone is one base off. The chain has TRBV18 and TRBJ2-2; possible D gene TRBD2, 5 bases. Trimming stripped 3 bases from V and 3 bases from J, with 17 bases between. Germline V gene lookup returns CDR1 KGHSH and CDR2 LQKENI. This CDR3 contains 17 residues. This CDR3 reads CASSPNKAGLDTGELFF. In DNA, the CDR3 is TGTGCCAGCTCACCGAATAAGGCGGGCCTGGACACCGGGGAGCTGTTTTTT.

The chain links TRBV9 to TRBJ2-1, with D possibly matching TRBD1 (5 bases). The ends were cut back, 0 bases at V and 3 bases at J, with 13 bases in the middle. Germline assignment: CDR1 SGDLS and CDR2 YYNGEE. This CDR3 comprises 16 residues. CDR3 nucleotide sequence: TGTGCCAGCAGCGTAGTAGGCGGACAACTCTACAATGAGCAGTTCTTC. This translates into CASSVVGGQLYNEQFF.